A selection of T cell receptor beta chains follows, all from one sample in a study of T cell changes during pregnancy in multiple sclerosis. This table comes from immunoSEQ multiplex PCR, and its TCRdb copy is limited to in-frame clones, with some not included. The sample has 38,000 or so clones; 92% are singletons. Sequences were derived from CD8+ T cells from peripheral blood mononuclear cells, sampled in the first trimester of pregnancy. These receptors were collected from a female donor with multiple sclerosis, enrolled in a pregnancy study. The CDR3 runs from the conserved cysteine through the conserved F or W. The order of the fields is D gene, clone size, J gene, V gene, CDR3 protein, CDR3 DNA. A D gene is named only where the DNA matches it firmly. Rows may omit the clone size; those that give it use once, few, many or a size class.

- | once | TRBJ1-1 | TRBV27 | CASSPPGGAEAFF | TGTGCCAGCAGTCCACCCGGTGGAGCAGAAGCTTTCTTT
- | - | TRBJ1-1 | TRBV5-1 | CASSPSLSGNTEAFF | TGCGCCAGCAGCCCCAGTTTGTCGGGGAACACTGAAGCTTTCTTT
- | - | TRBJ1-6 | TRBV19 | CASMEGTSPLHF | TGTGCCAGTATGGAGGGTACTTCACCCCTCCACTTT
- | few | TRBJ1-5 | TRBV4-2 | CASSQEKGRVNQPQHF | TGTGCCAGCAGCCAAGAGAAGGGCAGGGTCAATCAGCCCCAGCATTTT
- | - | TRBJ2-1 | TRBV2 | CARYRQGRGVDEQFF | TGTGCCCGTTATAGACAGGGACGCGGGGTGGATGAGCAGTTCTTC
TRBD1 | - | TRBJ1-3 | TRBV2 | CASSKPGTGAIPIYF | TGTGCCAGCAGTAAGCCCGGGACAGGGGCCATCCCCATATATTTT
TRBD1 | - | TRBJ2-2 | TRBV6-5 | CASNKGQEVGELFF | TGTGCCAGCAATAAGGGACAGGAGGTCGGGGAGCTGTTTTTT
- | - | TRBJ2-5 | TRBV7-3 | CASSIGHSQETQYF | TGTGCCAGCAGCATCGGACATTCTCAAGAGACCCAGTACTTC
TRBD2 | - | TRBJ2-5 | TRBV7-9 | CASSLGTSLSQETQYF | TGTGCCAGCAGCCTAGGGACTAGCCTGTCACAAGAGACCCAGTACTTC
- | - | TRBJ2-7 | TRBV19 | CATRVAGDYEQYF | TGTGCCACCCGTGTCGCGGGTGACTACGAGCAGTACTTC
- | - | TRBJ2-7 | TRBV6-5 | CASSYEDSVGVEQYF | TGTGCCAGCAGTTACGAGGACAGCGTGGGGGTCGAGCAGTACTTC
TRBD1 | - | TRBJ1-2 | TRBV9 | CASSEGDRDRDGYTF | TGTGCCAGCAGCGAAGGGGACCGGGACAGGGATGGCTACACCTTC
- | few | TRBJ1-2 | TRBV15 | CATSSDRDTYYGYTF | TGTGCCACCAGCAGTGACCGGGACACCTACTATGGCTACACCTTC
TRBD1 | - | TRBJ2-7 | TRBV28 | CASSLSIWGQGNEQYF | TGTGCCAGCAGTTTATCGATATGGGGACAGGGGAACGAGCAGTACTTC
- | - | TRBJ2-2 | TRBV19 | CASSFQGGELFF | TGTGCCAGTAGTTTCCAGGGCGGGGAGCTGTTTTTT
- | - | TRBJ2-5 | TRBV27 | CASSLFFPQETQYF | TGTGCCAGCAGTTTATTCTTTCCCCAAGAGACCCAGTACTTC
TRBD1 | once | TRBJ1-2 | TRBV6-4 | CASIDPGQGLGYTF | TGTGCCAGCATTGACCCGGGACAGGGGCTCGGCTACACCTTC
- | - | TRBJ1-4 | TRBV27 | CASSQVAVPSEKLFF | TGTGCCAGCAGTCAAGTGGCAGTCCCTTCTGAAAAACTGTTTTTT
- | - | TRBJ2-7 | TRBV13 | CASSLGASYEQYF | TGTGCCAGCAGCTTAGGGGCCTCCTACGAGCAGTACTTC
- | - | TRBJ1-1 | TRBV6-1 | CASSAGYFEAFF | TGTGCCAGCAGTGCAGGGTATTTTGAAGCTTTCTTT
TRBD1 | few | TRBJ2-7 | TRBV9 | CASSVGTGGSYEQYF | TGTGCCAGCAGCGTCGGGACAGGGGGATCCTACGAGCAGTACTTC
TRBD2 | - | TRBJ2-5 | TRBV7-3 | CASSSGLAGGEETQYF | TGTGCCAGCAGCTCCGGGCTAGCGGGGGGAGAAGAGACCCAGTACTTC
TRBD2 | once | TRBJ2-7 | TRBV11-2 | CASSFVAGVTYEQYF | TGTGCCAGCAGCTTTGTAGCGGGGGTTACCTACGAGCAGTACTTC
- | - | TRBJ1-2 | TRBV7-9 | CASSRSRDTWGYTF | TGTGCCAGCAGCAGAAGTCGGGACACTTGGGGCTACACCTTC
- | once | TRBJ1-1 | TRBV5-5 | CASSLGTQGTEAFF | TGTGCCAGCAGCTTGGGGACACAAGGCACTGAAGCTTTCTTT